The 30 T cell receptor beta chains given below trace back to one sample, sequenced in a study of monozygotic twins with inflammatory bowel disease (dated by TCRdb to the late 2010s). Library prep was done by 5' RACE. Sequenced using an Illumina HiSeq 2500. TCRdb reprocessed the public reads and reports one entry per CDR3 protein sequence, without DNA. The data table for this sample lists around 230,000 distinct CDR3 sequences. Of the sample, roughly 1.7% falls within the top ten clones. Input material: blood. Every receptor here comes from a human donor with ulcerative colitis or Crohn's disease, or a healthy co-twin of an affected twin (not recorded which).

The rearrangement joins TRBV4-1 to TRBJ2-3. This CDR3 has 13 amino acids. Per the germline V gene, CDR1 is MGHRA and CDR2 is YSYEKL. CDR3 sequence: CASSMVGTDTQYF.

The V and J genes are TRBV5-6 and TRBJ2-7; the TCRdb call, TRBD1, lacks DNA for checking. Germline CDR1 SGHDT, CDR2 YYEEEE. This CDR3 spans 14 amino acids. The CDR3 reads CASSSGTDFYEQYF.

This rearrangement joins TRBV5-5 to TRBJ2-7; the D call from TCRdb, TRBD2, cannot be confirmed without DNA. CDR3 size: 14 residues. Germline CDR1 SGHKS, CDR2 YYEKEE (reference sequence). CDR3 sequence: CASSPAGGYYEQYF. Full variable domain (outside the CDR3, taken from reference TRBV5-5 and TRBJ2-7): DAGVTQSPTHLIKTRGQQVTLRCSPISGHKSVSWYQQVLGQGPQFIFQYYEKEERGRGNFPDRFSARQFPNYSSELNVNALLLGDSALYLCASSPAGGYYEQYFGPGTRLTVT.

The CDR3: CAISLNTPSNEQFF. The chain links TRBV10-3 to TRBJ2-1; TCRdb indicates TRBD1, and absent DNA this call remains unverified. Germline V CDR1 and CDR2: ENHRY, SYGVKD. The CDR3 contains 14 residues.

The chain joins TRBV10-3 to TRBJ2-3; TCRdb reports TRBD2, a call that lacks DNA to check it against. This CDR3 is built from 15 residues. From germline, CDR1 is ENHRY and CDR2 SYGVKD. The CDR3 spells CAIRADQPSTDTQYF.

This chain joins TRBV12-3 or TRBV12-4 and TRBJ2-7; TCRdb returns TRBD1, unconfirmable since there is no DNA. This CDR3 comprises 14 residues. The CDR3: CASSNRDKAYEQYF.

V and J are TRBV20-1 and TRBJ1-1; TCRdb picks TRBD1, but there is no DNA to check that call. The germline CDR1 and CDR2 sequences are DFQATT and SNEGSKA (reference sequence). The CDR3 is made up of 14 amino acids. CDR3 loop: CSAREGTGSTEAFF.

The V gene is TRBV5-1, the J gene TRBJ1-2; TCRdb picks TRBD1, but there is no DNA to check that call. Germline CDR1 and CDR2: SGHRS and YFSETQ. The length of the CDR3 is 13 residues. The CDR3 sequence: CASSLAGGGGYTF.

This rearrangement joins TRBV19 to TRBJ2-3; the D gene TCRdb calls, TRBD1, cannot be checked with no DNA. The CDR3 extends over 12 amino acids. The germline gives CDR1 LNHDA, CDR2 SQIVND (reference sequence). CDR3 sequence reads: CASAQGEGGQYF.

The chain joins TRBV3-1 to TRBJ2-5. The CDR3 sequence is 14 residues long. The germline V gene has CDR1 LGHDT and CDR2 YNNKEL (reference sequence). CDR3 sequence: CASSHRAIQETQYF.

The chain links TRBV20-1 to TRBJ2-7; without DNA, the TCRdb call of TRBD2 cannot be checked. From germline, CDR1 is DFQATT and CDR2 SNEGSKA (reference sequence). The CDR3 is made up of 13 amino acids. The chain's CDR3 is CSARVSGMYEQYF.

The chain carries TRBV19 and TRBJ1-1; TCRdb reports TRBD1, a call that lacks DNA to check it against. The V gene's germline CDR1 is LNHDA and CDR2 SQIVND (reference sequence). The CDR3 spans 15 residues. CDR3 sequence reads: CASSTITGASTEAFF.

The chain links TRBV11-2 to TRBJ2-1; TCRdb reports TRBD1, a call that lacks DNA to check it against. Germline values: CDR1 SGHAT, CDR2 FQNNGV. The CDR3 length is 11 residues. The CDR3 region is CASTEQYEQFF. Full variable domain (rest looked up from reference TRBV11-2 and TRBJ2-1): EAGVAQSPRYKIIEKRQSVAFWCNPISGHATLYWYQQILGQGPKLLIQFQNNGVVDDSQLPKDRFSAERLKGVDSTLKIQPAKLEDSAVYLCASTEQYEQFFGPGTRLTVL.

V gene TRBV5-1 combines with J gene TRBJ2-2. Germline V gene sequence: CDR1 SGHRS, CDR2 YFSETQ. This CDR3 has 14 amino acids. This chain's CDR3 is CASSLDGNTGELFF.

The chain has TRBV7-9 and TRBJ1-5; the TCRdb D gene call, TRBD1, has no DNA to confirm it. The CDR3 contains 15 residues. Germline CDR1 is SEHNR and CDR2 is FQNEAQ (reference sequence). CDR3 protein: CASSLKGGTNQPQHF.

V usage is TRBV24-1 and J usage is TRBJ2-5; TCRdb proposes TRBD1, but this gene call is untestable without DNA. The CDR3 is made up of 14 amino acids. Germline V lookup: CDR1 KGHDR, CDR2 SFDVKD. The CDR3 is CATSDFGGRGAQYF.

The chain couples TRBV5-1 to TRBJ2-1; the D gene TCRdb calls, TRBD1, cannot be checked with no DNA. The germline CDR1 and CDR2 sequences are SGHRS and YFSETQ. The CDR3 has 17 amino acids. Here the CDR3 reads CASSPAGAGTTYNEQFF.

The rearrangement joins TRBV5-1 to TRBJ1-1; the TCRdb call, TRBD1, lacks DNA for checking. The CDR3 runs to 14 residues. Germline values: CDR1 SGHRS, CDR2 YFSETQ. The CDR3 loop is CASSIRQGQTEAFF.

The J gene is TRBJ2-2, the V gene TRBV12-3 or TRBV12-4; TCRdb proposes TRBD2, but this gene call is untestable without DNA. This CDR3 spans 15 amino acids. The CDR3 protein is CASSFLQGGPGELFF.

V is TRBV20-1 and J is TRBJ1-2. This CDR3 spans 11 amino acids. The germline CDR1 and CDR2 sequences are DFQATT and SNEGSKA (reference sequence). The CDR3 sequence is CSAPQAYGYTF.

The chain joins TRBV29-1 to TRBJ1-4. Germline CDR1 reads SQVTM; CDR2 reads ANQGSEA. This CDR3 is built from 14 residues. This CDR3 reads CSVGQRALNEKLFF. Together with reference TRBV29-1 and TRBJ1-4, the CDR3 gives the full variable domain: SAVISQKPSRDICQRGTSLTIQCQVDSQVTMMFWYRQQPGQSLTLIATANQGSEATYESGFVIDKFPISRPNLTFSTLTVSNMSPEDSSIYLCSVGQRALNEKLFFGSGTQLSVL.

V is TRBV5-1 and J is TRBJ1-1; TCRdb indicates TRBD1, and absent DNA this call remains unverified. CDR3 size: 14 residues. CDR1 SGHRS and CDR2 YFSETQ come from the germline V gene. The CDR3 is CASSPTASNTEAFF.

This chain connects TRBV11-2 to TRBJ2-7; the TCRdb D gene call, TRBD2, has no DNA to confirm it. Looked up from germline, CDR1 is SGHAT and CDR2 is FQNNGV. The CDR3 extends over 15 amino acids. CDR3 sequence: CASSFLADRSYEQYF.

The V gene is TRBV10-3, the J gene TRBJ1-6. CDR3 length: 14 amino acids. From germline, CDR1 is ENHRY and CDR2 SYGVKD. The CDR3 here is CAIREGTEHSPLHF.

The chain combines TRBV3-1 with TRBJ1-4; as DNA is missing, the TRBD1 call by TCRdb cannot be tested. The CDR3 is 12 residues long. Germline values: CDR1 LGHDT, CDR2 YNNKEL (reference sequence). CDR3 in amino acids: CASSQGPEKLFF.

V is TRBV6-1 and J is TRBJ1-1; TCRdb designates TRBD1, a call that cannot be tested without DNA. The CDR3 covers 13 residues. Germline V gene data show CDR1 as MNHNS and CDR2 as SASEGT. The CDR3 region is CASNEQGNTEAFF.

The V call is TRBV7-2, the J call TRBJ2-7. This CDR3 region has 14 residues. Per germline, CDR1 SGHTA and CDR2 FQGNSA. CDR3 region: CASSPMGISNEQYF.

The chain has TRBV7-9 and TRBJ1-5; the D call of TRBD1 rests on TCRdb alone, since no DNA is present to check it. Germline V lookup: CDR1 SEHNR, CDR2 FQNEAQ (reference sequence). The CDR3 covers 14 residues. CDR3 loop: CASSLGPRNQPQHF.

The CDR3 is CASQNTGELFF. The chain carries TRBV7-6 and TRBJ2-2. The germline CDR1 and CDR2 sequences are SGHVS and FNYEAQ. The CDR3 length is 11 residues.

V gene TRBV5-5 combines with J gene TRBJ1-5; the D call of TRBD1 rests on TCRdb alone, since no DNA is present to check it. The CDR3 consists of 14 residues. Germline-derived CDR1 and CDR2 are SGHKS and YYEKEE (reference sequence). The CDR3 sequence: CASSLGGTGQPQHF.